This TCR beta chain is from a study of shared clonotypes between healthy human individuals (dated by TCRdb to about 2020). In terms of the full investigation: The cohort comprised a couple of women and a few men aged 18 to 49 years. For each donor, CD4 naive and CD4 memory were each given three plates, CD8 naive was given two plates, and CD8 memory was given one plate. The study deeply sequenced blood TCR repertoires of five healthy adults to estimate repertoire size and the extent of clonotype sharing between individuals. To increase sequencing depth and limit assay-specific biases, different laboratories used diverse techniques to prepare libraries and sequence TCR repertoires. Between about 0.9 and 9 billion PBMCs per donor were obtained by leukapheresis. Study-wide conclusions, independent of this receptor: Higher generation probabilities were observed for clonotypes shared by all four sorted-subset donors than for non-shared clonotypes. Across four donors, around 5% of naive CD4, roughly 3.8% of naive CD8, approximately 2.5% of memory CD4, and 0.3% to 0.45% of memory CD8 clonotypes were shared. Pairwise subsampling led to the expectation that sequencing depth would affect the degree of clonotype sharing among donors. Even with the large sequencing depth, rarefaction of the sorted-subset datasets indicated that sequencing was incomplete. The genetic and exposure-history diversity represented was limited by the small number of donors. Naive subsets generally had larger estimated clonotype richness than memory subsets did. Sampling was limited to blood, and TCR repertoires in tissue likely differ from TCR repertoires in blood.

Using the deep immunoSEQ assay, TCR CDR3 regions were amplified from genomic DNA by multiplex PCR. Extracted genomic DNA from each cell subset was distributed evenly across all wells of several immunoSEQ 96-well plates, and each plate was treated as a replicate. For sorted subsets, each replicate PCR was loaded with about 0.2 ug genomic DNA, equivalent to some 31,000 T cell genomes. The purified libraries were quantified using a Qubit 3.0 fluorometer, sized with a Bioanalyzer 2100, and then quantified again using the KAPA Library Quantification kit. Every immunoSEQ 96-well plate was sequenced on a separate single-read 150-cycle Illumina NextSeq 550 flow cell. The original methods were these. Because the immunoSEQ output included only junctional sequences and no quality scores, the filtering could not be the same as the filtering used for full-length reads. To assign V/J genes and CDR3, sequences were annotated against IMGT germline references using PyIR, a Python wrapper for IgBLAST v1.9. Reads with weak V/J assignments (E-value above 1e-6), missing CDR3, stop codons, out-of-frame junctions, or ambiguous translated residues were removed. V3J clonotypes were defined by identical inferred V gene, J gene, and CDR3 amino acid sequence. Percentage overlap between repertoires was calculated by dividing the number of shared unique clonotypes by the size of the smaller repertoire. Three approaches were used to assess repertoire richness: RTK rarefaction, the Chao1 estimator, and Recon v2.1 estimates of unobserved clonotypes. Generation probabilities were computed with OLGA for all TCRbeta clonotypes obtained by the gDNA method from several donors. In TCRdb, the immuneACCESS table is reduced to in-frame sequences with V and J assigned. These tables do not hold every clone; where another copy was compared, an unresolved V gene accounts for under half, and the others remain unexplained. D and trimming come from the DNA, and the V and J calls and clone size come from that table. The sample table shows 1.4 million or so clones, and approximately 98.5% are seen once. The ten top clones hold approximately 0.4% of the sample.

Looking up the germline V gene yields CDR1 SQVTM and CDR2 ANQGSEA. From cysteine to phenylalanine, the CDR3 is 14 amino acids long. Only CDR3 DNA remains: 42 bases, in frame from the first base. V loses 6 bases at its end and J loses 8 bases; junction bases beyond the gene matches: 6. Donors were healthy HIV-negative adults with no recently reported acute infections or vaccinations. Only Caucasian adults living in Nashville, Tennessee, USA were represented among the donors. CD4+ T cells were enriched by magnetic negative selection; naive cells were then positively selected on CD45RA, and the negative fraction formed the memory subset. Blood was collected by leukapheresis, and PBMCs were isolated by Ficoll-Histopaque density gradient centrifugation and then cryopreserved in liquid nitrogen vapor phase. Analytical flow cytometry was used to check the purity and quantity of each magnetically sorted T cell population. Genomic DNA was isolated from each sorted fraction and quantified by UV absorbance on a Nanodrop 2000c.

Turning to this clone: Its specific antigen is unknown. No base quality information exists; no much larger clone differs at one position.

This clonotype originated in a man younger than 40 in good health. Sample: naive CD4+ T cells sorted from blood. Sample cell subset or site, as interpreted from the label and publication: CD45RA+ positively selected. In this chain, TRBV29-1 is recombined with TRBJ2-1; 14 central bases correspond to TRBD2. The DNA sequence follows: TGCAGCGTCGAGGGACTAGCGGGAGTCGATGAGCAGTTCTTC. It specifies CSVEGLAGVDEQFF.